Below, one T cell receptor beta chain is given with its context. V shed 9 bases, J shed 5 bases, and the junction held 12 bases outside the gene matches. CDR1 is SEHNR, CDR2 FQNEAQ, per germline (reference sequence). This CDR3 is 14 amino acids long. Original handling: Scientists estimated how many nucleated cells there were by amplifying reference gene primers. TCRdb keeps only in-frame clones here, not all; method: immunoSEQ multiplex PCR. The V and J calls and clone size are taken from that table; D and trimming were inferred from the DNA. The sample has tens of thousands of clones; 75% to 90% are singletons. This record comes from a study of blood T cell repertoires in COVID-19. Study-wide context: The United States, Italy and Spain were the sources of the acute and convalescent COVID-19 samples. T cells, B-cell-depleted T cells, or PBMCs supplied cDNA or gDNA.

Source material: peripheral blood. This chain connects TRBV7-9 to TRBJ2-5, with TRBD2 matching 7 bases. This TCR was recovered from a human donor in a cohort sampled during active COVID-19. CDR3 loop: CASTSWEGSETQYF. In nucleotides, the CDR3 is TGTGCCAGTACCAGCTGGGAGGGGTCCGAGACCCAGTACTTC.